The rows below give T cell receptor beta chains drawn from one sample of a study of Ad26.COV2.S vaccination and SARS-CoV-2 variants. Repertoires were generated with immunoSEQ multiplex PCR, while TCRdb's copy carries only in-frame clones and drops some. This sample has over 300,000 clones, with 83% found just once. The source material was peripheral blood, sampled in a trial of Ad26.COV2.S vaccine versus placebo. Receptors originate from a person aged 18 to 65 who received the Ad26.COV2.S COVID-19 vaccine or a placebo. CDR3s include the opening cysteine and the closing phenylalanine or tryptophan. Each record gives: D gene, J gene, clone size, V gene, CDR3 DNA, CDR3 protein. The D gene is left open where the match is weak. Some rows mark clone size as missing; the rest say once, few, many or name a class of expanded clone.

D: -; J: TRBJ2-2; size: -; V: TRBV6-2/TRBV6-3; DNA: TGTGCCAGCAGTTACCTTCCGGCAGGGTACACCGGGGAGCTGTTTTTT; CDR3: CASSYLPAGYTGELFF
D: -; J: TRBJ1-5; size: -; V: TRBV19; DNA: TGTGCCAGTAGTATAGGGGCGGCAGGGAATCAGCCCCAGCATTTT; CDR3: CASSIGAAGNQPQHF
D: -; J: TRBJ2-7; size: -; V: TRBV5-6; DNA: TGTGCCAGCAGCTTTTGGGCCCACCACGAGCAGTACTTC; CDR3: CASSFWAHHEQYF
D: -; J: TRBJ2-5; size: -; V: TRBV6-2/TRBV6-3; DNA: TGTGCCAGCAGTTACCGTCCCCGAAGGGAGACCCAGTACTTC; CDR3: CASSYRPRRETQYF
D: -; J: TRBJ1-2; size: -; V: TRBV6-6; DNA: TGTGCCAGCAGTCCAGGGGTTGCTGGCTACACCTTC; CDR3: CASSPGVAGYTF
D: -; J: TRBJ1-2; size: -; V: TRBV12-3/TRBV12-4; DNA: TGTGCCAGCAGTTCGGCTTATGGCTACACCTTC; CDR3: CASSSAYGYTF
D: TRBD1; J: TRBJ1-1; size: -; V: TRBV29-1; DNA: TGCAGCGCAGAGATGTTGACAGGGGACACTGAAGCTTTCTTT; CDR3: CSAEMLTGDTEAFF
D: -; J: TRBJ1-4; size: -; V: TRBV7-9; DNA: TGTGCCAGCACGCGCTTTGGGGGGGCAAGGTCCACTAATGAAAAACTGTTTTTT; CDR3: CASTRFGGARSTNEKLFF
D: TRBD1; J: TRBJ2-7; size: -; V: TRBV19; DNA: TGTGCCAGTAGTGACAGGGGAAATTACTACGAGCAGTACTTC; CDR3: CASSDRGNYYEQYF
D: -; J: TRBJ1-6; size: -; V: TRBV2; DNA: TGTGCCAGCAGATCTAATTCACCCCTCCACTTT; CDR3: CASRSNSPLHF
D: TRBD2; J: TRBJ2-3; size: -; V: TRBV7-3; DNA: TGTGCCAGCGGACTAGCGGGGGGTGAGACGCAGTATTTT; CDR3: CASGLAGGETQYF
D: TRBD2; J: TRBJ2-7; size: -; V: TRBV4-2; DNA: TGTGCCAGCAGCCTAATAAGCGGGGGAATCTCCTACGAGCAGTACTTC; CDR3: CASSLISGGISYEQYF
D: TRBD2; J: TRBJ2-1; size: -; V: TRBV24-1; DNA: TGTGCCACCAGTGATCCTCCTACAGGAGCGGGAGGGCTTACGGATGAGCAGTTCTTC; CDR3: CATSDPPTGAGGLTDEQFF
D: -; J: TRBJ2-3; size: -; V: TRBV7-3; DNA: TGTGCCAGCAGCTTAAAAGGCCCGACTCAGTTGTATTTT; CDR3: CASSLKGPTQLYF
D: -; J: TRBJ1-3; size: -; V: TRBV29-1; DNA: TGCAGCGTTTTACAGAATGGAAACACCATATATTTT; CDR3: CSVLQNGNTIYF
D: -; J: TRBJ2-3; size: -; V: TRBV7-9; DNA: TGTGCCAGCAGCTTAAGGCAGGGCCTGGCAGATACGCAGTATTTT; CDR3: CASSLRQGLADTQYF
D: TRBD2; J: TRBJ2-5; size: -; V: TRBV5-1; DNA: TGCGCCAGCAGCTATAGCGGGGGGGAGGAAGAGACCCAGTACTTC; CDR3: CASSYSGGEEETQYF
D: -; J: TRBJ2-1; size: -; V: TRBV9; DNA: TGTGCCAGCAGCGTAGGGCTAAATTACAATGAGCAGTTCTTC; CDR3: CASSVGLNYNEQFF
D: TRBD1; J: TRBJ1-4; size: -; V: TRBV11-2; DNA: TGTGCCAGCAGCCCCGGACAGGGGAGCTATAAACTGTTTTTT; CDR3: CASSPGQGSYKLFF
D: TRBD2; J: TRBJ2-5; size: -; V: TRBV7-2; DNA: TGTGCCAGCAGCTTGGGGCTAGCGGGGATTGCAGAGACCCAGTACTTC; CDR3: CASSLGLAGIAETQYF
D: -; J: TRBJ2-1; size: -; V: TRBV14; DNA: TGTGCCAGCAGCCTTTGGACCGGCGAGCAGTTCTTC; CDR3: CASSLWTGEQFF
D: TRBD1; J: TRBJ1-4; size: -; V: TRBV2; DNA: TGTGCCAGCAGTGGGGGACAGGGGGCGACTAATGAAAAACTGTTTTTT; CDR3: CASSGGQGATNEKLFF
D: -; J: TRBJ1-2; size: -; V: TRBV27; DNA: TGTGCCAGCCGTTCGACTGGAGGCGGCTACACCTTC; CDR3: CASRSTGGGYTF
D: TRBD1; J: TRBJ2-1; size: -; V: TRBV6-6; DNA: TGTGCCAGCAGCCCGACAGGGACCAATGAGCAGTTCTTC; CDR3: CASSPTGTNEQFF
D: TRBD2; J: TRBJ2-2; size: once; V: TRBV9; DNA: TGTGCCAGCAGCGCCGGACTAGCGGGAGCGGGGGAGCTGTTTTTT; CDR3: CASSAGLAGAGELFF
D: TRBD1; J: TRBJ2-3; size: -; V: TRBV3-1/TRBV3-2; DNA: TGTGCCAGCAGCCAAGATCTCGGGACAGGGGGCACAGATACGCAGTATTTT; CDR3: CASSQDLGTGGTDTQYF
D: -; J: TRBJ2-5; size: -; V: TRBV2; DNA: TGTGCCAGCAGGAGGGGAGCCGGAGAGACCCAGTACTTC; CDR3: CASRRGAGETQYF
D: -; J: TRBJ2-7; size: -; V: TRBV11-2; DNA: TGTGCCAGCAGCCTTACCTCGGGTTCCGAGCAGTACTTC; CDR3: CASSLTSGSEQYF
D: -; J: TRBJ2-1; size: -; V: TRBV6-5; DNA: TGTGCCAGCAGGTCGATGCGGGAGCAGTTCTTC; CDR3: CASRSMREQFF
D: -; J: TRBJ1-3; size: -; V: TRBV11-3; DNA: TGTGCCAGCGCGGGGCGGACTGTGTGGTTACCTCACTCTGGAAACACCATATATTTT; CDR3: CASAGRTVWLPHSGNTIYF
D: -; J: TRBJ1-1; size: -; V: TRBV11-3; DNA: TGTGCCAGCAGCTTAGGGCAAATGAACACTGAAGCTTTCTTT; CDR3: CASSLGQMNTEAFF
D: -; J: TRBJ1-1; size: -; V: TRBV12-5; DNA: TGTGCTAGTGGTTTGAGGAAGGAAGCTTTCTTT; CDR3: CASGLRKEAFF
D: -; J: TRBJ1-5; size: -; V: TRBV5-6; DNA: TGTGCCAGCAGCTCGGACAACCAGCCCCAGCATTTT; CDR3: CASSSDNQPQHF
D: TRBD1; J: TRBJ2-7; size: -; V: TRBV27; DNA: TGTGCCAGCAGTGTGTCCGGGACAGACCCCTACGAGCAGTACTTC; CDR3: CASSVSGTDPYEQYF
D: TRBD2; J: TRBJ2-2; size: -; V: TRBV4-3; DNA: TGCGCCAGCAGGGCGGGAGCGGGGGGGCAGACCGGGGAGCTGTTTTTT; CDR3: CASRAGAGGQTGELFF
D: TRBD1; J: TRBJ2-5; size: -; V: TRBV11-3; DNA: TGTGCCAGCAGCCCCACAGGGGGAGCAGAGACCCAGTACTTC; CDR3: CASSPTGGAETQYF
D: -; J: TRBJ1-6; size: -; V: TRBV27; DNA: TGTGCCAGCAGTTTGAAGGGCCTCAGGAATTCACCCCTCCACTTT; CDR3: CASSLKGLRNSPLHF
D: TRBD1; J: TRBJ1-1; size: once; V: TRBV27; DNA: TGTGCCAGCAGTTCGACCGGGACAGGGGCCCCTGAAGCTTTCTTT; CDR3: CASSSTGTGAPEAFF
D: TRBD1; J: TRBJ2-7; size: -; V: TRBV5-6; DNA: TGTGCCAGCAGCCAGACAGGGCTGGGGGTTTACGAGCAGTACTTC; CDR3: CASSQTGLGVYEQYF
D: -; J: TRBJ1-3; size: few; V: TRBV9; DNA: TGTGCCAGCAGCGTAGCGGTCTCTGGAAACACCATATATTTT; CDR3: CASSVAVSGNTIYF
D: -; J: TRBJ1-6; size: -; V: TRBV11-3; DNA: TGTGCCAGCAGCTTAGGACACAGGGAGGATTCACCCCTCCACTTT; CDR3: CASSLGHREDSPLHF
D: -; J: TRBJ2-7; size: once; V: TRBV5-1; DNA: TGCGCCAGCAGCTTGGATGGGGCTTCCTACGAGCAGTACTTC; CDR3: CASSLDGASYEQYF
D: -; J: TRBJ1-2; size: -; V: TRBV19; DNA: TGTGCCAGTAGTCCTCAGGGAAACTATGGCTACACCTTC; CDR3: CASSPQGNYGYTF
D: TRBD2; J: TRBJ2-1; size: -; V: TRBV5-4; DNA: TGTGCCAGCAGTCGGGGGGGCGGGATCAATGAGCAGTTCTTC; CDR3: CASSRGGGINEQFF
D: TRBD1; J: TRBJ1-4; size: -; V: TRBV30; DNA: TGTGCCTGGAGTGCGGGGACAGGGGTACCTGAAAAACTGTTTTTT; CDR3: CAWSAGTGVPEKLFF
D: -; J: TRBJ1-6; size: -; V: TRBV28; DNA: TGTGCCAGCATCTTAGAGGGGGGTAATTCACCCCTCCACTTT; CDR3: CASILEGGNSPLHF
D: TRBD1; J: TRBJ1-4; size: -; V: TRBV3-1/TRBV3-2; DNA: TGTGCCAGCAGCCCGCAGGGGGTAAATGAAAAACTGTTTTTT; CDR3: CASSPQGVNEKLFF
D: TRBD1; J: TRBJ1-4; size: -; V: TRBV3-1/TRBV3-2; DNA: TGTGCCAGCAGCCCTGGGGACAGGAAAGAAGGTGAAAAACTGTTTTTT; CDR3: CASSPGDRKEGEKLFF
D: -; J: TRBJ1-3; size: few; V: TRBV5-1; DNA: TGCGCCAGCAGCTCTACAGGGAACTCTGGAAACACCATATATTTT; CDR3: CASSSTGNSGNTIYF
D: -; J: TRBJ2-1; size: once; V: TRBV20-1; DNA: TGCAGTGCCCCCGGGGGACCTGAGCAGTTCTTC; CDR3: CSAPGGPEQFF
D: -; J: TRBJ1-2; size: -; V: TRBV9; DNA: TGTGCCAGCAGCGTAGTTGGTTCGGGCTACACCTTC; CDR3: CASSVVGSGYTF
D: -; J: TRBJ2-7; size: -; V: TRBV28; DNA: TGTGCCAGCAGCGGACAGAGCCTACTCGTCTACGAGCAGTACTTC; CDR3: CASSGQSLLVYEQYF